This T cell receptor (beta chain) was found in a study of cytomegalovirus exposure and HLA in healthy donors. In the study overall: The 100 to 150 validation repertoires and the approximately 640 first-cohort repertoires shared a platform, a later analysis reported.

Method: immunoSEQ multiplex PCR; TCRdb's copy keeps in-frame clones and lacks some. The profile covers about 120,000 clones, with approximately 85% appearing a single time and roughly 5% taken by the ten largest. General study results and limits: Most TCR sequences showed up rarely, but some public TCRs showed up in many donors. The study put 150 or so TCR beta chains on its list as cytomegalovirus-associated.

Comment on this clone: Its specificity is unknown.

V was cut by 5 bases and J by 1 base, with 5 bases left in between. CDR1 and CDR2 (germline): GTSNPN, SVGIG (reference sequence). The CDR3 totals 11 residues. Sequences were obtained from PBMCs. The rearrangement uses TRBV30 and TRBJ1-1; no clear D. The sequence derives from a man between 18 and 29 years old in good health and CMV-seronegative. CDR3 in amino acids: CAWGKNTEAFF. As DNA, the CDR3 is TGTGCCTGGGGCAAGAACACTGAAGCTTTCTTT.